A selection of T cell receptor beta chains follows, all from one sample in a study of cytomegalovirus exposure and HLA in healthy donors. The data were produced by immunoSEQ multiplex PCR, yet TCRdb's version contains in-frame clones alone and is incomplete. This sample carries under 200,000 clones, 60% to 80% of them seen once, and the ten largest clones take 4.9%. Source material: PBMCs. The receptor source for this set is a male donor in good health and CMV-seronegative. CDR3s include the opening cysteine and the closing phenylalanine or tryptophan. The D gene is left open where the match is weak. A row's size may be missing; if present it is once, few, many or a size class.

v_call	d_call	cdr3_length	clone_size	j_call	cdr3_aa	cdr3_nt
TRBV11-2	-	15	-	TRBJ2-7	CASSPQGNPSYEQYF	TGTGCCAGCAGCCCACAGGGAAACCCCTCCTACGAGCAGTACTTC
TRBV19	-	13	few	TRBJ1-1	CASSVSTRTEAFF	TGTGCCAGTAGCGTATCGACACGGACTGAAGCTTTCTTT
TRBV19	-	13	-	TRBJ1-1	CASSITGNTEAFF	TGTGCCAGTAGTATAACCGGGAACACTGAAGCTTTCTTT
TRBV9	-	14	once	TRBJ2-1	CASSGGSRGSEQFF	TGTGCCAGCAGCGGAGGATCGAGGGGGAGTGAGCAGTTCTTC
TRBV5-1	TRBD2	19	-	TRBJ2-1	CASSIPGLAGGSSYNEQFF	TGCGCCAGTAGTATTCCGGGACTAGCGGGGGGAAGCTCCTACAATGAGCAGTTCTTC
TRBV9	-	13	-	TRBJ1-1	CASSATYRTEAFF	TGTGCCAGCAGCGCCACATATCGAACTGAAGCTTTCTTT
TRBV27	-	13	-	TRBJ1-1	CASSLTVNTEAFF	TGTGCCAGCAGTCTCACAGTGAACACTGAAGCTTTCTTT
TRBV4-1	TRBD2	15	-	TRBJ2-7	CASSQVSGLSREQYF	TGCGCCAGCAGCCAGGTTAGCGGGTTGTCCCGCGAGCAGTACTTC
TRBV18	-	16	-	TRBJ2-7	CASSPQGGGRSYEQYF	TGTGCCAGCTCACCACAGGGCGGGGGCAGGTCCTACGAGCAGTACTTC
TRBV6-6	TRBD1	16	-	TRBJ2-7	CASSTPGTGGSYEQYF	TGTGCCAGCAGTACCCCCGGGACAGGGGGCTCCTACGAGCAGTACTTC
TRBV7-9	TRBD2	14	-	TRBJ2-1	CASSLAPGGDHLFF	TGTGCCAGCAGCTTAGCACCGGGGGGGGATCATTTGTTCTTC
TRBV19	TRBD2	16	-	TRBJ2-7	CASSLRLAGGRNEQYF	TGTGCCAGTAGTTTAAGACTAGCGGGAGGGAGGAACGAGCAGTACTTC
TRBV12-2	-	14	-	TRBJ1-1	CASRLGGPNTEAFF	TGTGCAAGTCGCTTAGGCGGGCCTAACACTGAAGCTTTCTTT
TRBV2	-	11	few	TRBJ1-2	CASTNIYGYTF	TGTGCCAGCACCAATATCTACGGCTACACCTTC
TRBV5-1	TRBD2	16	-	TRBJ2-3	CASSFRASGGTDTQYF	TGCGCCAGCAGCTTTCGGGCTAGCGGGGGGACAGATACGCAGTATTTT
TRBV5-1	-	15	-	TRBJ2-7	CASSLAWSQGHEQYF	TGCGCCAGCAGCTTGGCTTGGAGTCAGGGCCACGAGCAGTACTTC
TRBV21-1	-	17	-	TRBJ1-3	CASSKGDQGLNGNTIYF	TGTGCCAGCAGCAAAGGGGATCAGGGCCTCAATGGAAACACCATATATTTT
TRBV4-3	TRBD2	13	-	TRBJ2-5	CASSPGGQETQYF	TGCGCCAGCAGCCCGGGGGGACAAGAGACCCAGTACTTC
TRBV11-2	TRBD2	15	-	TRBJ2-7	CASSLRLAGSYEQYF	TGTGCCAGCAGCTTAAGACTAGCGGGCTCCTACGAGCAGTACTTC
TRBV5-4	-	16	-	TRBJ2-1	CASSLGNLGTYNEQFF	TGTGCCAGCAGCTTGGGGAACCTCGGGACCTACAATGAGCAGTTCTTC
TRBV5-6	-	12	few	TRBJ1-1	CASSRGVFSAFF	TGTGCCAGCAGCCGGGGAGTGTTCTCAGCTTTCTTT
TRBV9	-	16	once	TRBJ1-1	CASSVAGQGKNTEAFF	TGTGCCAGCAGCGTAGCCGGGCAGGGGAAGAACACTGAAGCTTTCTTT
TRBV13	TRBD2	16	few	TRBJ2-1	CASSWGRTSDYNEQFF	TGTGCCAGCAGCTGGGGCCGGACTAGCGATTACAATGAGCAGTTCTTC
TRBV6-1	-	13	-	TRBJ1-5	CASSRLFNQPQHF	TGCGCCAGCAGTCGACTATTCAATCAGCCCCAGCATTTT
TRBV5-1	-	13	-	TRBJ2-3	CASSLAAIDTQYF	TGCGCCAGCAGCTTAGCGGCTATAGATACGCAGTATTTT
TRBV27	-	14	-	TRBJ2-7	CASSLYRDTREQYF	TGTGCCAGCAGTTTATATCGGGACACCCGCGAGCAGTACTTC
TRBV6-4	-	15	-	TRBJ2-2	CASSPRGGNTGELFF	TGTGCCAGCTCCCCCCGGGGTGGGAACACCGGGGAGCTGTTTTTT
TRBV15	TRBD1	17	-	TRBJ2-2	CATSRDRTGPNTGELFF	TGTGCCACCAGCAGAGACAGGACAGGCCCTAACACCGGGGAGCTGTTTTTT
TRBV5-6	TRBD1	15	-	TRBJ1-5	CASSLDGQGDQPQHF	TGTGCCAGCAGCTTGGACGGACAGGGGGATCAGCCCCAGCATTTT
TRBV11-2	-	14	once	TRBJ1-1	CASSFVQGNTEAFF	TGTGCCAGCAGCTTCGTTCAGGGTAACACTGAAGCTTTCTTT
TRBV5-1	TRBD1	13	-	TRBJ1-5	CAALGQANQPQHF	TGCGCCGCCCTCGGACAGGCTAATCAGCCCCAGCATTTT
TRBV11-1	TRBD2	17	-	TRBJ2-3	CASSLAASGALTDTQYF	TGTGCCAGCAGCTTAGCCGCTAGCGGGGCCCTCACAGATACGCAGTATTTT
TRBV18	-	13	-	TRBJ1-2	CASSPPENYGYTF	TGTGCCAGCTCACCACCAGAGAACTATGGCTACACCTTC
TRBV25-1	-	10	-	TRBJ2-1	CASSGAEQFF	TGTGCCAGCAGTGGGGCTGAGCAGTTCTTC
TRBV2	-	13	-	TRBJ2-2	CASSSRKAGELFF	TGTGCCAGCAGTAGCAGGAAGGCCGGGGAGCTGTTTTTT
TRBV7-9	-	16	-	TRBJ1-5	CASSLARGRGDQPQHF	TGTGCCAGCAGCTTAGCGCGAGGACGGGGGGATCAGCCCCAGCATTTT
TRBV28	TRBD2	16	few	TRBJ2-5	CASSKRLATSWETQYF	TGTGCCAGCAGCAAGAGACTAGCGACCTCGTGGGAGACCCAGTACTTC
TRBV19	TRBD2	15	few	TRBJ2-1	CATSPTSGTYNEQFF	TGTGCCACCAGCCCGACTAGCGGGACATACAATGAGCAGTTCTTC
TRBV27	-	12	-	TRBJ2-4	CASRGVGNIQYF	TGTGCCAGCAGAGGGGTAGGAAACATTCAGTACTTC
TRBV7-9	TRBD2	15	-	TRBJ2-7	CASSDGLAPTYEQYF	TGTGCCAGCAGCGATGGACTAGCTCCAACCTACGAGCAGTACTTC
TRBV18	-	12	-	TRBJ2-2	CASSPQEGELFF	TGTGCCAGCTCACCACAGGAGGGGGAGCTGTTTTTT
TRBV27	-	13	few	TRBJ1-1	CASIGHYGSEAFF	TGTGCCAGCATAGGTCATTATGGGAGTGAAGCTTTCTTT
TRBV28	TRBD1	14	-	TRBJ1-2	CASSLGGQGRGYTF	TGTGCCAGCAGCTTGGGGGGACAGGGGAGGGGCTACACCTTC
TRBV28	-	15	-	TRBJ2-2	CASSRGGTNTGELFF	TGTGCCAGCAGTCGGGGCGGGACGAACACCGGGGAGCTGTTTTTT
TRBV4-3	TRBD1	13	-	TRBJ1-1	CASSRDRNTEAFF	TGCGCCAGCAGCCGGGACAGGAACACTGAAGCTTTCTTT
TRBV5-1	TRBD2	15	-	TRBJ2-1	CASGAGVVSYNEQFF	TGCGCCAGCGGCGCGGGAGTTGTATCCTACAATGAGCAGTTCTTC
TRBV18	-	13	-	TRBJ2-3	CASSPGTGDTQYF	TGTGCCAGCTCACCAGGGACTGGAGATACGCAGTATTTT
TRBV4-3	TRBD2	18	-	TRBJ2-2	CASSQGVSGSLNTGELFF	TGCGCCAGCAGCCAAGGGGTTAGCGGGAGTTTGAACACCGGGGAGCTGTTTTTT
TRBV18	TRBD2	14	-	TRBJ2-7	CASSPRGSRYEQYF	TGTGCCAGCTCACCACGCGGGAGCAGGTACGAGCAGTACTTC
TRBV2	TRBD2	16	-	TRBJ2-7	CASSETSGRAIGEQYF	TGTGCCAGCAGTGAGACTAGCGGGAGGGCCATTGGCGAGCAGTACTTC